This is a list of T cell receptor beta chains from one sample in a study of T-cell memory formation after mild COVID-19. TCRdb passed the 5' RACE reads through MiXCR, listing each CDR3 protein once. This sample carries around 140,000 distinct CDR3 sequences, 6% to 7% of them seen once, and the ten largest clones take about 2%. Sequenced input: PBMCs or a T cell subset sorted from them (not recorded which). The source is an adult woman who had mild COVID-19 (a few samples of this study predate the infection). Cell type and time point are not known. Each CDR3 is given with its conserved first and last residue. Each record gives: CDR3 length, D gene, J gene, V gene, clone size, CDR3 DNA, CDR3 protein. A D gene is named only where the DNA matches it firmly. Some rows mark clone size as missing; the rest say once, few, many or name a class of expanded clone.

17	NA	TRBJ2-2	TRBV10-3	NA	TGTGCCATCAGTGAGTCTGGAGTGGGCAAGAACACCGGGGAGCTGTTTTTT	CAISESGVGKNTGELFF
14	NA	TRBJ2-1	TRBV7-2	many	TGTGCCAGCAGCTTAAGTAGAGCTCACAATGAGCAGTTCTTC	CASSLSRAHNEQFF
16	NA	TRBJ1-2	TRBV4-1	few	TGCGCCAGCAGCCAAGAACCCCGGACTTCTAACTATGGCTACACCTTC	CASSQEPRTSNYGYTF
14	TRBD1	TRBJ1-1	TRBV27	NA	TGTGCCAGCAGACTCGACAGGGTTGGAACTGAAGCTTTCTTT	CASRLDRVGTEAFF
16	NA	TRBJ2-7	TRBV6-5	few	TGTGCCAGCAGTTACACCATAACCCAGACAGGAGGGGAGCAGTACTTC	CASSYTITQTGGEQYF
15	NA	TRBJ2-5	TRBV7-3	many	TGTGCCAGCAGCTTAACGGCTGAGTACCAAGAGACCCAGTACTTC	CASSLTAEYQETQYF
16	NA	TRBJ2-2	TRBV5-4	NA	TGTGCCAGCACCTGGGGGGGGCAGAGTGGCACCGGGGAGCTGTTTTTT	CASTWGGQSGTGELFF
13	NA	TRBJ1-1	TRBV29-1	few	TGCAGCGTTCTGTCAGGGACGAACACTGAAGCTTTCTTT	CSVLSGTNTEAFF
15	TRBD2	TRBJ2-3	TRBV5-1	many	TGCGCCAGCAGCTTGCTAGCGGTTAGCACAGATACGCAGTATTTT	CASSLLAVSTDTQYF
14	NA	TRBJ2-5	TRBV5-1	few	TGCGCCAGCAGCTACGAGGGGGGATGGGAGACCCAGTACTTC	CASSYEGGWETQYF
15	NA	TRBJ1-2	TRBV29-1	many	TGCAGCGTTGATCCCGGGGGACGTTTGGGCTATGGCTACACCTTC	CSVDPGGRLGYGYTF
14	TRBD1	TRBJ2-7	TRBV30	few	TGTGCCTGGAGGGGCACAGGGGGAGGCTACGAGCAGTACTTC	CAWRGTGGGYEQYF
16	NA	TRBJ2-1	TRBV6-5	few	TGTGCCAGCAGTTACTCGGGGGGTCTTAACTACAATGAGCAGTTCTTC	CASSYSGGLNYNEQFF
16	TRBD2	TRBJ2-3	TRBV6-2/TRBV6-3	many	TGTGCCAGCAGTACACAACGACTAGCCGGGACAGATACGCAGTATTTT	CASSTQRLAGTDTQYF
14	TRBD1	TRBJ2-7	TRBV29-1	many	TGCAGCGCCCGAGCGGGACAGGGTTGGTACGAGCAGTACTTC	CSARAGQGWYEQYF
15	NA	TRBJ2-6	TRBV20-1	few	TGCAGTGCTAGTAGGGGGGGCCCTGGGGCCAACGTCCTGACTTTC	CSASRGGPGANVLTF
13	TRBD1	TRBJ1-2	TRBV25-1	few	TGTGCCAGCAGTGTACAGGGGAACTATGGCTACACCTTC	CASSVQGNYGYTF
13	NA	TRBJ2-1	TRBV7-2	many	TGTGCCAGCAGCTTTCCGGGGCTCAATGAGCAGTTCTTC	CASSFPGLNEQFF
15	NA	TRBJ2-3	TRBV5-1	many	TGCGCCAGCAGCTTCCGGCGGAGTAGCACAGATACGCAGTATTTT	CASSFRRSSTDTQYF
15	TRBD1	TRBJ1-2	TRBV28	few	TGTGCCAGCAGACACTCCACAGGGGGAGGCTATGGCTACACCTTC	CASRHSTGGGYGYTF
20	TRBD1	TRBJ2-6	TRBV12-3/TRBV12-4	NA	TGTGCCAGCAGTTACGTACCCCGGGACAGGGGCTCCGCTGGGGCCAACGTCCTGACTTTC	CASSYVPRDRGSAGANVLTF
13	NA	TRBJ2-5	TRBV20-1	many	TGCAGTGCTAGACCCCTAGCGATAGAGACCCAGTACTTC	CSARPLAIETQYF